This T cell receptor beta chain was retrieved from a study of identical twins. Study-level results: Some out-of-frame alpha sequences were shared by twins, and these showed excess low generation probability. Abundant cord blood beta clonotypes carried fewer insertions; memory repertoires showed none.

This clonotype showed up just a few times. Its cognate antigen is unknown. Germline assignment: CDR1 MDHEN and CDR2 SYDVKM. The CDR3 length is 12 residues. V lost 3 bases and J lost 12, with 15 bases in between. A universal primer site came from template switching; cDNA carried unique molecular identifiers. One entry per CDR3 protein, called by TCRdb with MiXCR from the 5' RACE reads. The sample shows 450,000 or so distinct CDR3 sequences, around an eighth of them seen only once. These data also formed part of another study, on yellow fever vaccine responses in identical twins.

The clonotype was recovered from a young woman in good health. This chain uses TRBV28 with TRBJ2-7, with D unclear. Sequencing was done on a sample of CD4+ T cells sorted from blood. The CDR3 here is CASSLPPAAVYF. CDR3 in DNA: TGTGCCAGCAGTTTGCCCCCCGCGGCGGTGTACTTC.